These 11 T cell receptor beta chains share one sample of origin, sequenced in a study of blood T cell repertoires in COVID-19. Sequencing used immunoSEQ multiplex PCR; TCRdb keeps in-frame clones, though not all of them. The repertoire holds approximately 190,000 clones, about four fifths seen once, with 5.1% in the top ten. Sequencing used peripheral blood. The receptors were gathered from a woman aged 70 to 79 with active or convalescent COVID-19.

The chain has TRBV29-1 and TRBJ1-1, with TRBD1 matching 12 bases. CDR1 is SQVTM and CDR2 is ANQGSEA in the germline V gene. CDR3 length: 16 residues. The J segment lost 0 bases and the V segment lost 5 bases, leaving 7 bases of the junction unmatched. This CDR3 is CSVSGQGALMNTEAFF. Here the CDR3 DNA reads TGCAGCGTTTCGGGACAGGGGGCTCTGATGAACACTGAAGCTTTCTTT.

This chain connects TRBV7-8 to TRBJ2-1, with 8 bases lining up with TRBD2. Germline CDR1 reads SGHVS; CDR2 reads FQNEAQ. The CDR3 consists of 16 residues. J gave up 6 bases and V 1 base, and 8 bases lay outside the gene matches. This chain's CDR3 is CASSLVGTSLANEQFF. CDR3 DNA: TGTGCCAGCAGCTTAGTCGGGACTAGTTTGGCCAATGAGCAGTTCTTC.

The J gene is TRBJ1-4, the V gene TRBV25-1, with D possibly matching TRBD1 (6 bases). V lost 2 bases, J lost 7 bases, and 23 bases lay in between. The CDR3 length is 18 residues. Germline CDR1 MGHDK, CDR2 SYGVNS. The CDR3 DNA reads TGTGCCAGCAGTGAACGTAGCGAAGAAGGGGAGGGGGGTGAAAAACTGTTTTTT. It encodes CASSERSEEGEGGEKLFF.

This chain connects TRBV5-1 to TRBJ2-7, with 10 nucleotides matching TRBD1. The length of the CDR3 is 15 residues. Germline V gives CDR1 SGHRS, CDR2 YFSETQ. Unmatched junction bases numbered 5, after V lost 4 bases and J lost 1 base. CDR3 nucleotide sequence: TGCGCCAGCAGCCAAGGGACAGGGGAATCCTACGAGCAGTACTTC. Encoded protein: CASSQGTGESYEQYF.

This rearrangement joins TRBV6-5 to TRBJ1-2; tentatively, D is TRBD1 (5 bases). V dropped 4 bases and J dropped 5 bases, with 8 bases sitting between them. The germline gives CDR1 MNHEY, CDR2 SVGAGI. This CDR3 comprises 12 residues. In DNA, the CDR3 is TGTGCCAGCAGTTCACCAGGGTATGGCTACACCTTC. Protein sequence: CASSSPGYGYTF.

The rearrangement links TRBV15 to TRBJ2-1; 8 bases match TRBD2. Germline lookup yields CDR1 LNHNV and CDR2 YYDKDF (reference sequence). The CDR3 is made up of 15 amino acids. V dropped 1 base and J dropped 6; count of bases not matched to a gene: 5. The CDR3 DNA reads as TGTGCCACCAGCAGAGCTCAAGCGGGAGTCAATGAGCAGTTCTTC. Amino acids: CATSRAQAGVNEQFF. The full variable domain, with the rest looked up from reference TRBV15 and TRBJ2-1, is DAMVIQNPRYQVTQFGKPVTLSCSQTLNHNVMYWYQQKSSQAPKLLFHYYDKDFNNEADTPDNFQSRRPNTSFCFLDIRSPGLGDTAMYLCATSRAQAGVNEQFFGPGTRLTVL.

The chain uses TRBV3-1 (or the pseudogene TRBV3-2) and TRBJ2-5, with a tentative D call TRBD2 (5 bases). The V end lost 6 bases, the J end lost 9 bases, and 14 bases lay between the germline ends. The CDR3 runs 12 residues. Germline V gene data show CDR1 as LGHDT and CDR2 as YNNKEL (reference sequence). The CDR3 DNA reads TGTGCCAGCAGTCCCCCCGGGCGGGCCCAGTACTTC. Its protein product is CASSPPGRAQYF.

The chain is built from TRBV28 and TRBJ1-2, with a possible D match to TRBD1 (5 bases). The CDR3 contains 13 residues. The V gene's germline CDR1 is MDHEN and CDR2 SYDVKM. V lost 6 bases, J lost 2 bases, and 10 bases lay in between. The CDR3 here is CASRRTTNYGYTF. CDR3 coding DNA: TGTGCCAGCAGGAGGACAACGAACTATGGCTACACCTTC.

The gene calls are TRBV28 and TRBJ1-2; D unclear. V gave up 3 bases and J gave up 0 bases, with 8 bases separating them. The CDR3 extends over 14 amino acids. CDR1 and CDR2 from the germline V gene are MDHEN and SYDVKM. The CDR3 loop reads CASSFGLTNYGYTF. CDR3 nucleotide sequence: TGTGCCAGCAGTTTTGGACTCACTAACTATGGCTACACCTTC.

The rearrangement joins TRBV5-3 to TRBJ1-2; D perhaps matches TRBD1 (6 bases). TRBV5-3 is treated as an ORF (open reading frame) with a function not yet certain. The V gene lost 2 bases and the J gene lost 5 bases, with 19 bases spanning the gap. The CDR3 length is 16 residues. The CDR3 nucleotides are TGTGCCAGAAGCTTTAGTGAGACAGGTTTTTATTATGGCTACACCTTC. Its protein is CARSFSETGFYYGYTF.

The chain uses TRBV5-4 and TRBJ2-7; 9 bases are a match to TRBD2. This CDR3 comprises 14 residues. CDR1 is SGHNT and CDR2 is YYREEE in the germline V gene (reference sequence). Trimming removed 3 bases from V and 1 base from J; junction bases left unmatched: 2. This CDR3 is CASSSSGASYEQYF. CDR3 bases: TGTGCCAGCAGCTCTAGCGGGGCGTCCTACGAGCAGTACTTC.